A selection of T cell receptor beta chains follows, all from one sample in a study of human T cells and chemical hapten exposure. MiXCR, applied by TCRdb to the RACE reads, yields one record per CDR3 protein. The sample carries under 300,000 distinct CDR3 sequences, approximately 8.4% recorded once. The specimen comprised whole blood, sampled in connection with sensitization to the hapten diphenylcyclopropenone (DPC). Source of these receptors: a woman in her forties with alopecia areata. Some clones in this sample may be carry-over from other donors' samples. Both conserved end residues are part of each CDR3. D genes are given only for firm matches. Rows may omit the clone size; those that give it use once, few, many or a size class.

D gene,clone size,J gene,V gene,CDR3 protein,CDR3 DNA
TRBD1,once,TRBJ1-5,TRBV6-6,CASSYAGQGSNQPQHF,TGTGCCAGCAGTTACGCGGGACAGGGCAGCAATCAGCCCCAGCATTTT
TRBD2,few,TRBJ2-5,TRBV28,CASSSRGGWETQYF,TGTGCCAGCAGTTCCCGGGGGGGTTGGGAGACCCAGTACTTC
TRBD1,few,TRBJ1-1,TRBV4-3,CASSRVTGAGTEAFF,TGCGCCAGCAGCCGGGTGACAGGGGCGGGGACTGAAGCTTTCTTT
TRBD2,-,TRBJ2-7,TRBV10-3,CAIASGGTYEQYF,TGTGCCATTGCTAGCGGGGGGACCTACGAGCAGTACTTC
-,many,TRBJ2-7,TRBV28,CASTTVVSYEQYF,TGTGCCAGCACGACGGTCGTCTCCTACGAGCAGTACTTC
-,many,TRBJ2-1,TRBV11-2,CASSSDFYNEQFF,TGTGCCAGCAGTTCGGACTTTTACAATGAGCAGTTCTTC
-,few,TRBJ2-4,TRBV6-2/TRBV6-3,CASSYARNRLAKNIQYF,TGTGCCAGCAGTTACGCGAGAAACCGACTAGCCAAAAACATTCAGTACTTC
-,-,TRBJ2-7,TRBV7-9,CASSFAGRLSYEQYF,TGTGCCAGCAGCTTCGCAGGCCGTCTATCCTACGAGCAGTACTTC
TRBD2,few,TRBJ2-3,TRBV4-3,CASSQDRLAGGPISTDTQYF,TGCGCCAGCAGCCAAGATCGGCTAGCGGGAGGGCCGATTTCCACAGATACGCAGTATTTT
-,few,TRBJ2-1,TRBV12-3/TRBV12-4,CASSSPLLGDEQFF,TGTGCCAGCAGTTCCCCCCTACTAGGCGATGAGCAGTTCTTC
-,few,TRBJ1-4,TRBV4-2,CASSQEGHATNEKLFF,TGTGCCAGCAGCCAAGAAGGGCATGCAACTAATGAAAAACTGTTTTTT
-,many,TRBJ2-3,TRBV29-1,CSALGEEGRTASTDTQYF,TGCAGCGCCCTGGGGGAGGAGGGACGAACGGCTAGCACAGATACGCAGTATTTT
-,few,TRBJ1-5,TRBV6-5,CASSRQYSNQPQHF,TGTGCCAGCAGCAGACAGTATAGCAATCAGCCCCAGCATTTT
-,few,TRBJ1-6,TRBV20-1,CSARAGLQYSPLHF,TGCAGTGCTAGAGCGGGACTGCAATATTCACCCCTCCACTTT
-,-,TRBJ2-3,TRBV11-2,CASSLNKDTQYF,TGTGCCAGCAGTCTCAATAAGGATACGCAGTATTTT
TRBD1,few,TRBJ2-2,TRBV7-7,CASSLRQGTGELFF,TGTGCTAGCAGCTTAAGACAGGGAACCGGGGAGCTGTTTTTT
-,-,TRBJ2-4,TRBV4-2,CASSQEARRQRAGAKNIQYF,TGTGCCAGCAGCCAAGAGGCGAGGCGTCAGCGGGCCGGGGCCAAAAACATTCAGTACTTC
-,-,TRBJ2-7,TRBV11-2,CASSLALEYEQYF,TGTGCCAGCAGCTTAGCGCTGGAGTACGAGCAGTACTTC
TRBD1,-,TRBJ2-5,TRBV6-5,CASRYPGQGQETQYF,TGTGCCAGCAGATACCCGGGACAGGGCCAAGAGACCCAGTACTTC
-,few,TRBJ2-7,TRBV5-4,CASSWVPGQVAYEQYF,TGTGCCAGCAGCTGGGTCCCTGGGCAGGTCGCCTACGAGCAGTACTTC
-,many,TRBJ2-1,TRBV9,CASSVDQGSNEQFF,TGTGCCAGCAGCGTAGATCAGGGGAGCAATGAGCAGTTCTTC
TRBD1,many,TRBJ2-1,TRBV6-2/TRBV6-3,CASSYPTGQGVSYNEQFF,TGTGCCAGCAGTTACCCGACCGGCCAGGGGGTCTCCTACAATGAGCAGTTCTTC
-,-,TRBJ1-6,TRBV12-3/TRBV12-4,CASAGQNNSPLHF,TGTGCCAGCGCAGGGCAGAATAATTCACCCCTCCACTTT
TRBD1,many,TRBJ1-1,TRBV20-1,CSATGTGNTEAFF,TGCAGTGCTACCGGGACAGGGAACACTGAAGCTTTCTTT